The 15 T cell receptor beta chains below were found in one sample sequenced in a study of cytomegalovirus exposure and HLA in healthy donors. Sequencing was performed with immunoSEQ multiplex PCR; in TCRdb, only in-frame clones are kept and a portion is missing. Of about 260,000 clones in the sample, about 92% were seen once. The sequencing sample was made of PBMCs. The receptors were sampled from a young woman in good health and CMV-seronegative.

V is TRBV2 and J is TRBJ1-5; 7 bases line up with TRBD1. V lost 8 bases and J lost 5; bases outside the gene matches: 9. The CDR3 sequence is 14 residues long. Germline CDR1 is SNHLY and CDR2 is FYNNEI. For the CDR3, the DNA is TGTGCCAGCCAAAGACAGGGAGGAGATCAGCCCCAGCATTTT. Residues: CASQRQGGDQPQHF.

This clone has at least ten counts. The chain employs TRBV10-3 and TRBJ2-2, with D perhaps TRBD2 (5 bases). CDR1 and CDR2 from the germline V gene are ENHRY and SYGVKD. V was shortened by 8 bases and J by 6 bases, with 13 bases between the two germline ends. The CDR3 consists of 13 residues. CDR3 in DNA: TGTGCCATCGGACTCCCTTTGGCCGGGGAGCTGTTTTTT. Its protein is CAIGLPLAGELFF.

The V gene is TRBV9, the J gene TRBJ2-2; the D call may be TRBD1 or TRBD2 (6 bases each). Germline V lookup: CDR1 SGDLS, CDR2 YYNGEE. This CDR3 comprises 16 residues. Trimming cost V 0 bases and J 3 bases, with 12 bases left between them. CDR3 loop: CASSVDKGGYTGELFF. The CDR3 coding sequence is TGTGCCAGCAGCGTAGATAAGGGGGGTTACACCGGGGAGCTGTTTTTT.

The CDR3 nucleotides read TGTGCCAGCAGCCCCGCCCCGGGACAGGGCCCAACTGGGGCCAACGTCCTGACTTTC. Its translation is CASSPAPGQGPTGANVLTF. The V gene is TRBV7-9, the J gene TRBJ2-6; 9 bases match TRBD1. The CDR3 covers 19 residues. CDR1 is SEHNR, CDR2 FQNEAQ, per germline (reference sequence). With V trimmed by 5 bases and J by 2 bases, 13 bases remained unmatched.

The chain recombines TRBV11-1 with TRBJ2-7, with D unresolved. Per the germline V gene, CDR1 is SGHAT and CDR2 is FQDESV (reference sequence). With 8 bases removed from V and 0 bases from J, the gap between germline ends came to 20 bases. This CDR3 contains 16 residues. The CDR3 region has the DNA TGTGCCAGCGCTCCTCGGGCCGTAATCATCTCCTACGAGCAGTACTTC. Its protein product is CASAPRAVIISYEQYF.

This clone was detected only once. V and J are TRBV2 and TRBJ2-5, with no clear D. V lost 5 bases to trimming and J lost 5 bases, with 9 bases between them. The CDR3 totals 12 residues. CDR1 and CDR2 (germline): SNHLY, FYNNEI. The DNA for the CDR3 is TGTGCCAGCAGTATGGGTAGGGAGACCCAGTACTTC. This gives the protein CASSMGRETQYF.

The chain employs TRBV5-6 and TRBJ2-3; unclear D gene. In germline, CDR1 is SGHDT, CDR2 YYEEEE. Trimming cost V 7 bases and J 2 bases, with 11 bases left between them. There are 13 residues in the CDR3. The CDR3 DNA follows: TGTGCCAGCTTAATGGAGAACACAGATACGCAGTATTTT. It translates to CASLMENTDTQYF.

The chain joins TRBV27 to TRBJ2-5; no clear D. In germline, CDR1 is MNHEY, CDR2 SMNVEV (reference sequence). CDR3 length equals 15 residues. The germline V and J ends were trimmed by 0 bases and 5 bases, with 13 bases remaining between them. The CDR3 protein is CASSLSAPTAETQYF. The CDR3 DNA is TGTGCCAGCAGTTTATCGGCCCCCACAGCCGAGACCCAGTACTTC.

The chain has TRBV19 and TRBJ2-3, with TRBD1 matching 7 bases. CDR3 length: 16 amino acids. V lost 4 bases and J lost 3; bases outside the gene matches: 10. Germline lookup yields CDR1 LNHDA and CDR2 SQIVND (reference sequence). The CDR3 DNA follows: TGTGCCAGTAGTACTCTCCGACAGGGCCTGACAGATACGCAGTATTTT. It encodes CASSTLRQGLTDTQYF. The whole variable domain, filled in from reference TRBV19 and TRBJ2-3, reads DGGITQSPKYLFRKEGQNVTLSCEQNLNHDAMYWYRQDPGQGLRLIYYSQIVNDFQKGDIAEGYSVSREKKESFPLTVTSAQKNPTAFYLCASSTLRQGLTDTQYFGPGTRLTVL.

This chain uses TRBV28 with TRBJ1-1; D is ambiguous. The V end was cut by 2 bases, the J end by 6 bases, with 22 bases between. Germline V gene sequence: CDR1 MDHEN, CDR2 SYDVKM. The CDR3 extends over 17 amino acids. This CDR3 reads CASSLSGRRYRHSEAFF. In DNA, the CDR3 is TGTGCCAGCAGTTTAAGTGGCAGGAGATATAGACACTCTGAAGCTTTCTTT.

The V call is TRBV6-4, the J call TRBJ2-1; TRBD1 aligns across 10 bases. CDR3 length equals 15 residues. Germline CDR1 MRHNA, CDR2 SNTAGT. Losses at the gene ends were 4 bases for V and 3 bases for J; bases not matched to a gene: 3. The CDR3, as DNA: TGTGCCAGCAGTGCGACAGGGGGCATCTACAATGAGCAGTTCTTC. This gives the protein CASSATGGIYNEQFF.

The V and J genes are TRBV4-1 and TRBJ2-1; 8 bases fit TRBD2. This CDR3 contains 15 residues. Germline assignment: CDR1 MGHRA and CDR2 YSYEKL. The V gene end was trimmed by 1 base and the J gene end by 6 bases; junction bases not matched to a gene: 5. CDR3 protein: CASSQGRGVSNEQFF. CDR3 sequence (DNA): TGCGCCAGCAGCCAAGGGCGGGGGGTGTCCAATGAGCAGTTCTTC.

The chain couples TRBV5-1 to TRBJ2-1; D uncertain. Trimming removed 2 bases at V and 4 bases at J, with 1 base between. This CDR3 spans 11 amino acids. CDR1 is SGHRS and CDR2 is YFSETQ in the germline V gene. The CDR3 coding sequence is TGCGCCAGCAGCTTTTACAATGAGCAGTTCTTC. This translates into CASSFYNEQFF.

The gene calls are TRBV9 and TRBJ2-1; D is possibly TRBD1 (6 bases). CDR3 size: 15 residues. V lost 0 bases, J lost 7 bases, and 14 bases lay in between. Germline lookup yields CDR1 SGDLS and CDR2 YYNGEE. Written as DNA, the CDR3 is TGTGCCAGCAGCGTAGGCGACAGGAGGCCGAATGAGCAGTTCTTC. Its translation is CASSVGDRRPNEQFF.

V and J are TRBV6-5 and TRBJ2-3; D is ambiguous. The CDR3 runs 16 residues. Trimming stripped 2 bases from V and 0 bases from J, with 12 bases between. From germline, CDR1 is MNHEY and CDR2 SVGAGI. DNA of the CDR3: TGTGCCAGCAGTTACGGGATGGGTACTAGCACAGATACGCAGTATTTT. This sequence encodes CASSYGMGTSTDTQYF.